The TCR beta chain under discussion was sequenced for a study of T cells in Graves' hyperthyroidism and ophthalmopathy. Diagnostic decisions used clinical symptoms, serum thyroxine and TRAb, thyroid ultrasound and orbital computed tomography. Study findings and constraints: Among thyroid clonotypes expanded above 0.001, most also appeared in blood.

Amplified TCR beta CDR3 regions came from RNA transcripts. The TCR CDR3 first-round RT-PCR relied on the HTBI primer set. TCRdb fed the multiplex PCR reads into MiXCR, producing one record per CDR3 protein. The sample yields around 300,000 distinct CDR3 sequences, roughly 15% seen once. Germline V CDR1 and CDR2: SNHLY, FYNNEI. The CDR3 sequence is 16 residues long. With 2 bases removed from V and 1 base from J, the gap between germline ends came to 14 bases. This clonotype was found many times. Its antigen is as yet unknown. The source of this sequence is a middle-aged woman with Graves' hyperthyroidism. Source material: blood. The rearrangement joins TRBV2 to TRBJ1-2; D ambiguous. CDR3 in amino acids: CASSEYSEGYNYGYTF. In nucleotides, the CDR3 is TGTGCCAGCAGTGAATATTCAGAAGGGTATAACTATGGCTACACCTTC.